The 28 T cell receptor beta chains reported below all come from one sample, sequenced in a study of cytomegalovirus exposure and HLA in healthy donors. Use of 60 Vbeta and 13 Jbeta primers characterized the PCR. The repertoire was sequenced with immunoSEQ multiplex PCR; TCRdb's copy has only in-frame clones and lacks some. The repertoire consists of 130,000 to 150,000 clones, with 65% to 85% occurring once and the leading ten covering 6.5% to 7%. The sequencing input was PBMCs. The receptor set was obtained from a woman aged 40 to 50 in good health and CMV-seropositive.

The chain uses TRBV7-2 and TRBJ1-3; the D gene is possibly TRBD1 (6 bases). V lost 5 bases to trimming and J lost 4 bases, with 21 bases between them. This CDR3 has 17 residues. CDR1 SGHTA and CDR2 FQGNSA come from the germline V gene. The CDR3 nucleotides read TGTGCCAGCAGCCTCCAGTGGGATCCAGGGGCGGGAAACACCATATATTTT. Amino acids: CASSLQWDPGAGNTIYF.

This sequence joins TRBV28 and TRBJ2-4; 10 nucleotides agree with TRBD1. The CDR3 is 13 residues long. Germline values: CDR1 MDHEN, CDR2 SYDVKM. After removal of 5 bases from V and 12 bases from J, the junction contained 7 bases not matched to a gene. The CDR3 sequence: CASSPRQGATQYF. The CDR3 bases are TGTGCCAGCAGTCCCCGACAGGGGGCGACTCAGTACTTC.

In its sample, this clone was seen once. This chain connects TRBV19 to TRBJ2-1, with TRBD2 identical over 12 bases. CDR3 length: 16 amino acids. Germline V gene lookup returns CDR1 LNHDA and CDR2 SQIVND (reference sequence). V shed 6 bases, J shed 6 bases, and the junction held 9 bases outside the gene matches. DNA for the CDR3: TGTGCCAGTAGCTCCAATCCGGGACTAGCGGGCAATGAGCAGTTCTTC. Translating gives CASSSNPGLAGNEQFF.

For the CDR3, the DNA is TGCGCCAGCAGTGAGGGAGCCGGGACAGGGGGTAGGGGGCAGTTCTTC. This encodes CASSEGAGTGGRGQFF. The chain has TRBV10-1 and TRBJ2-1; 11 bases align to TRBD1. Germline lookup yields CDR1 WNHNN and CDR2 SYGVQD (reference sequence). After removal of 2 bases from V and 12 bases from J, the junction contained 12 bases not matched to a gene. This CDR3 spans 16 amino acids.

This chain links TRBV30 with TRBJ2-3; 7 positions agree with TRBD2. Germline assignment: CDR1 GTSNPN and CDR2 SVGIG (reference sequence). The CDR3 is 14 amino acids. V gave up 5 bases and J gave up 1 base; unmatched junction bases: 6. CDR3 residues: CAWGRLAGTDTQYF. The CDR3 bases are TGTGCCTGGGGACGGCTAGCGGGCACAGATACGCAGTATTTT. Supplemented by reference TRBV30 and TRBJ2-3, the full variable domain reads SQTIHQWPATLVQPVGSPLSLECTVEGTSNPNLYWYRQAAGRGLQLLFYSVGIGQISSEVPQNLSASRPQDRQFILSSKKLLLSDSGFYLCAWGRLAGTDTQYFGPGTRLTVL.

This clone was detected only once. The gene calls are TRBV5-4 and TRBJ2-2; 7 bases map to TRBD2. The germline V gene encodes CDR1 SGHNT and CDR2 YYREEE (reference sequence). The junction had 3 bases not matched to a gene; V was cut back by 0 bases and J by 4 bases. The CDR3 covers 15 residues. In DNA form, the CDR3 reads TGTGCCAGCAGCTTGGAGCTAGCGGTCACCGGGGAGCTGTTTTTT. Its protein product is CASSLELAVTGELFF.

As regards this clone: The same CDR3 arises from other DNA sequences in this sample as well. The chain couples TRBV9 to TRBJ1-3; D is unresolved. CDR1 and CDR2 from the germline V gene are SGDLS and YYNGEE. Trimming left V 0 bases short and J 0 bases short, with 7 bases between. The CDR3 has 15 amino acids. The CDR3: CASSVDSYSGNTIYF. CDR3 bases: TGTGCCAGCAGCGTAGACTCTTACTCTGGAAACACCATATATTTT.

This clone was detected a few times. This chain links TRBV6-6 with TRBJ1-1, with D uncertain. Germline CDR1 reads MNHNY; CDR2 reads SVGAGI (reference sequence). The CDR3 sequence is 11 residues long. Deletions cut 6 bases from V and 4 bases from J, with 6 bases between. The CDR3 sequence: CASSPLTEAFF. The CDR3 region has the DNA TGTGCCAGCAGCCCACTCACTGAAGCTTTCTTT.

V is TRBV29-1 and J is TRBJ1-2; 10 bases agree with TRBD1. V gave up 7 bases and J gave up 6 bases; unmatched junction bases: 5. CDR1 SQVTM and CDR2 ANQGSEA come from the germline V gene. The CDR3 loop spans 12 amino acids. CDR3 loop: CSARDRGDGYTF. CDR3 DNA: TGCAGCGCTCGGGACAGGGGTGATGGCTACACCTTC.

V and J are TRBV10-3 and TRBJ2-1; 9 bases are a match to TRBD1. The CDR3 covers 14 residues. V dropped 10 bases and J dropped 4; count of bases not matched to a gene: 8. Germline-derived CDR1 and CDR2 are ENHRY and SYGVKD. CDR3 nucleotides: TGTGCCACTGCGGGGGACAGGGCATACAATGAGCAGTTCTTC. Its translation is CATAGDRAYNEQFF.

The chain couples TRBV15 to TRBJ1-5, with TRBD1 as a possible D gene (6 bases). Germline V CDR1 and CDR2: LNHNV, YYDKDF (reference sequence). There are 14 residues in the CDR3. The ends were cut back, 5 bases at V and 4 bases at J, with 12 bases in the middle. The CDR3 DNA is TGTGCCACCAGCGAACGACAGGTTAATCAGCCCCAGCATTTT. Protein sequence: CATSERQVNQPQHF.

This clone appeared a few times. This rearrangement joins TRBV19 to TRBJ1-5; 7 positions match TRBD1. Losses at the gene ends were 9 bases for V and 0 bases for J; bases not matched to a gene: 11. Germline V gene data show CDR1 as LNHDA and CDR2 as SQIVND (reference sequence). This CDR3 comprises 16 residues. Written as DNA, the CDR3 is TGTGCCAGCCAGACAGGGAATAGCTATAGCAATCAGCCCCAGCATTTT. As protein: CASQTGNSYSNQPQHF. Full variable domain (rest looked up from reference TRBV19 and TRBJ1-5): DGGITQSPKYLFRKEGQNVTLSCEQNLNHDAMYWYRQDPGQGLRLIYYSQIVNDFQKGDIAEGYSVSREKKESFPLTVTSAQKNPTAFYLCASQTGNSYSNQPQHFGDGTRLSIL.

The CDR3 reads CASSPLRSGEGSYGANVLTF. Written as DNA, the CDR3 is TGTGCCAGCTCACCACTTCGCTCTGGGGAGGGATCTTATGGGGCCAACGTCCTGACTTTC. The gene calls are TRBV18 and TRBJ2-6; 7 positions match TRBD2. V was pared by 1 base and J by 3 bases, with 15 bases of the junction left unmatched. The CDR3 contains 20 residues. The V gene's germline CDR1 is KGHSH and CDR2 LQKENI. The complete variable domain, with remaining parts taken from reference TRBV18 and TRBJ2-6, reads NAGVMQNPRHLVRRRGQEARLRCSPMKGHSHVYWYRQLPEEGLKFMVYLQKENIIDESGMPKERFSAEFPKEGPSILRIQQVVRGDSAAYFCASSPLRSGEGSYGANVLTFGAGSRLTVL.

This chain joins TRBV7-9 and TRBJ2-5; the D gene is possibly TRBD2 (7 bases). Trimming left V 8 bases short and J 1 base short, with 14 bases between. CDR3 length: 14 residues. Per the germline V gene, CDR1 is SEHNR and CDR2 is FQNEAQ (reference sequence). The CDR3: CASGRGATQETQYF. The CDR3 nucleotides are TGTGCCAGCGGCCGGGGGGCGACCCAAGAGACCCAGTACTTC.

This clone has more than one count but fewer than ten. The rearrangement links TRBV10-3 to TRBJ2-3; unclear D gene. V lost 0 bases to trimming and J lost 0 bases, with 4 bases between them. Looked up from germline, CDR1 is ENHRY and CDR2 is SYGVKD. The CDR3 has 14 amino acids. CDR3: CAISESPSTDTQYF. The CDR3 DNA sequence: TGTGCCATCAGTGAGTCTCCTAGCACAGATACGCAGTATTTT.

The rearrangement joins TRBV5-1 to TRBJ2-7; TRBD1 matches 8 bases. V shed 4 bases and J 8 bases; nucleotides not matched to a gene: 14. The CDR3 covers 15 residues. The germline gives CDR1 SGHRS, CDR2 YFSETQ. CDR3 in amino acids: CASSPGQGGGNKQYF. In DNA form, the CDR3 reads TGCGCCAGCAGCCCCGGACAGGGAGGAGGCAATAAGCAGTACTTC.

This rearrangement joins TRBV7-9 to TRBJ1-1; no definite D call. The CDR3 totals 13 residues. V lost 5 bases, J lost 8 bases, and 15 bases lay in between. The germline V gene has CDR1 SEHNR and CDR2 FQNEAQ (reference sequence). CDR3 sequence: CASSRGLQLEAFF. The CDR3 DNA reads TGTGCCAGCAGCCGCGGGCTTCAGCTGGAAGCTTTCTTT.

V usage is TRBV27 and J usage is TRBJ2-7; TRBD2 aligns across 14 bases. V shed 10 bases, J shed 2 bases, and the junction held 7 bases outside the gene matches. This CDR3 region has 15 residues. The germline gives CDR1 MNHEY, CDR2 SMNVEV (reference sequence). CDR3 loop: CATRPGLAGAYEQYF. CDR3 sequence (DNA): TGTGCCACCCGCCCGGGACTAGCGGGGGCCTACGAGCAGTACTTC.

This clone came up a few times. The CDR3 loop is CASALTDIRTDTQYF. CDR3 nucleotide sequence: TGTGCCAGCGCTCTAACAGACATACGCACAGATACGCAGTATTTT. V and J are TRBV6-6 and TRBJ2-3; D is unclear. The CDR3 extends over 15 amino acids. V lost 8 bases to trimming and J lost 1 base, with 16 bases between them. Germline values: CDR1 MNHNY, CDR2 SVGAGI (reference sequence).

The CDR3 spells CASSWTGYEQYF. DNA of the CDR3: TGTGCCAGCAGTTGGACAGGCTACGAGCAGTACTTC. V usage is TRBV6-5 and J usage is TRBJ2-7; 7 positions agree with TRBD1. V trimming: 4 bases; J trimming: 3 bases; junction bases outside the gene matches: 0. In germline, CDR1 is MNHEY, CDR2 SVGAGI. The CDR3 is 12 residues long.

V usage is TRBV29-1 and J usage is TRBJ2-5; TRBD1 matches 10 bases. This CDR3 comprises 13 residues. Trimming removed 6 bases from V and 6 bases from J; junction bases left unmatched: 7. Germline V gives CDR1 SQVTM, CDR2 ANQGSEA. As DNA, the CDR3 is TGCAGCGTAGATGACAGGGGGCGGAAGACCCAGTACTTC. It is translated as CSVDDRGRKTQYF. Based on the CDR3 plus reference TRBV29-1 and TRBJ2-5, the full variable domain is SAVISQKPSRDICQRGTSLTIQCQVDSQVTMMFWYRQQPGQSLTLIATANQGSEATYESGFVIDKFPISRPNLTFSTLTVSNMSPEDSSIYLCSVDDRGRKTQYFGPGTRLLVL.

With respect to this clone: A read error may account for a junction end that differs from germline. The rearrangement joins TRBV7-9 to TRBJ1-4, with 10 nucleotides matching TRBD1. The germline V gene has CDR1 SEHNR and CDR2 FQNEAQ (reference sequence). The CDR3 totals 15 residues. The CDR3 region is CSSSARQGAGEKLFF. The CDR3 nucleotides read TGTTCCAGCAGCGCGAGACAGGGGGCGGGGGAAAAACTGTTTTTT.

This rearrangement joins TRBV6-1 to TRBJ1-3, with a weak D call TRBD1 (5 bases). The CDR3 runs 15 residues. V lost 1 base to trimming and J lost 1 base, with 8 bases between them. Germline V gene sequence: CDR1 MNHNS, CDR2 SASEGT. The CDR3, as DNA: TGTGCCAGCAGTGAAGTTCCAGGGTCTGGAAACACCATATATTTT. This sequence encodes CASSEVPGSGNTIYF.

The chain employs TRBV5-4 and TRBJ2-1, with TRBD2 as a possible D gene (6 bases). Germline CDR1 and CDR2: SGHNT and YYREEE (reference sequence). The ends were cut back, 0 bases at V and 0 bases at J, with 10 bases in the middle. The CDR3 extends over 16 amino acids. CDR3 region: CASSLAGLISYNEQFF. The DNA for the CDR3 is TGTGCCAGCAGCTTGGCGGGACTGATCTCCTACAATGAGCAGTTCTTC.

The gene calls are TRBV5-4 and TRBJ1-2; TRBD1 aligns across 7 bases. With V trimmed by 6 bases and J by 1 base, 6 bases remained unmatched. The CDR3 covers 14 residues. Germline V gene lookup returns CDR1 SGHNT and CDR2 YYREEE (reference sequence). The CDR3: CASTKGQRNYGYTF. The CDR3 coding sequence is TGTGCCAGCACCAAGGGACAGCGTAACTATGGCTACACCTTC.

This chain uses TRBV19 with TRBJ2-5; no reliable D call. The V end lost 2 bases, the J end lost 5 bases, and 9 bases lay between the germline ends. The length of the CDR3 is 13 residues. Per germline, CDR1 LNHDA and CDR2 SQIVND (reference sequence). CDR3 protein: CASSINLRETQYF. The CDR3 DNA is TGTGCCAGTAGTATAAACCTCCGGGAGACCCAGTACTTC.

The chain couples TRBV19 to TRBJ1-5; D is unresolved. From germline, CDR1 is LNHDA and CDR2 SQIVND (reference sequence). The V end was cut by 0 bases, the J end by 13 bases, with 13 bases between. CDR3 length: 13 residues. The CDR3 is CASSIDPGGSQHF. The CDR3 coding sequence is TGTGCCAGTAGTATAGATCCAGGTGGGAGTCAGCATTTT. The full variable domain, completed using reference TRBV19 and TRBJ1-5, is DGGITQSPKYLFRKEGQNVTLSCEQNLNHDAMYWYRQDPGQGLRLIYYSQIVNDFQKGDIAEGYSVSREKKESFPLTVTSAQKNPTAFYLCASSIDPGGSQHFGDGTRLSIL.

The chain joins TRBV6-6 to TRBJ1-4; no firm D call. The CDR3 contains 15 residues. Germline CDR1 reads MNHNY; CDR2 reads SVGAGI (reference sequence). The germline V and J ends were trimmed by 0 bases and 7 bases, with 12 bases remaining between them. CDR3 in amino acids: CASSYSSRGVEKLFF. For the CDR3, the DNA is TGTGCCAGCAGTTACTCGAGCAGAGGCGTTGAAAAACTGTTTTTT.